This T cell receptor beta chain was sequenced in a study of blood T cell repertoires in COVID-19. Recruitment covered about two dozen US areas and drew participants whose ages spanned 18 to 89 years. Researchers sorted participants into cohorts using their self-reported clinical history. This clone was counted once. Sequencing used immunoSEQ multiplex PCR; TCRdb keeps in-frame clones, though not all of them. This sample has some 380,000 clones, with more than 75% found just once. This CDR3 region has 16 residues. The J segment lost 1 base and the V segment lost 0 bases, leaving 5 bases of the junction unmatched. Germline loops: CDR1 SGHDN, CDR2 FVKESK.

The sample comprised PBMCs or T cells enriched from blood (not recorded which). J is TRBJ1-2 and V is TRBV14, with 7 positions matching TRBD1. This TCR was sampled from a man aged 30 to 39 who had recovered from COVID-19. The CDR3, as DNA: TGTGCCAGCAGCCAAGAGGCCGGGACAGTTAACTATGGCTACACCTTC. It is translated as CASSQEAGTVNYGYTF.